The 30 T cell receptor beta chains below were found in one sample sequenced in a study of blood T cell dynamics during melanoma immunotherapy. This sample's time point: week 3, after first cycle of checkpoint inhibitor. Data came from immunoSEQ multiplex PCR; TCRdb stores just in-frame clones and leaves some out. The sample lists about 15,000 clones; roughly nine tenths were seen once. The sequenced sample was blood, obtained from a patient treated with checkpoint blockade. These receptors originate from a human donor with melanoma.

This sequence joins TRBV11-2 and TRBJ2-1; D might be TRBD2 (5 bases). Germline V gene lookup returns CDR1 SGHAT and CDR2 FQNNGV. The V end was cut by 2 bases, the J end by 9 bases, with 8 bases between. There are 12 residues in the CDR3. DNA of the CDR3: TGTGCCAGCAGCTTATCCCGGGGTGAGCAGTTCTTC. It is translated as CASSLSRGEQFF.

This clone was counted only a few times. The genes are TRBV2 and TRBJ2-7; 10 bases fit TRBD2. CDR3 length: 15 amino acids. With V trimmed by 6 bases and J by 0 bases, 5 bases remained unmatched. Germline V gives CDR1 SNHLY, CDR2 FYNNEI. In nucleotides, the CDR3 is TGTGCCAGCAGACCCCGGACTAGCGGCTCCTACGAGCAGTACTTC. As protein: CASRPRTSGSYEQYF.

This sequence joins TRBV5-1 and TRBJ1-6; 9 bases fit TRBD1. CDR3 length: 14 residues. Germline CDR1 is SGHRS and CDR2 is YFSETQ. V was pared by 4 bases and J by 10 bases, with 6 bases of the junction left unmatched. The CDR3, as DNA: TGCGCCAGCAGCCGGGGACAGGGCCAGTCACCCCTCCACTTT. This encodes CASSRGQGQSPLHF.

The rearrangement links TRBV4-1 to TRBJ2-3; possible D gene TRBD2, 5 bases. Germline V gene data show CDR1 as MGHRA and CDR2 as YSYEKL. The V gene lost 1 base and the J gene lost 6 bases, with 14 bases spanning the gap. The CDR3 extends over 15 amino acids. The CDR3 here is CASSQAPTRTDTQYF. CDR3 nucleotide sequence: TGCGCCAGCAGCCAAGCCCCTACTAGGACGGATACGCAGTATTTT.

This clone occurred a few times. The gene calls are TRBV6-5 and TRBJ2-7; TRBD2 matches 8 bases. This CDR3 is 14 amino acids long. V lost 2 bases and J lost 0; bases outside the gene matches: 0. Germline CDR1 MNHEY, CDR2 SVGAGI. CDR3: CASSYREGSYEQYF. CDR3 DNA sequence: TGTGCCAGCAGTTACCGGGAGGGCTCCTACGAGCAGTACTTC.

The rearrangement uses TRBV11-2 and TRBJ1-3; a possible D gene is TRBD1 (5 bases). This CDR3 spans 14 amino acids. Germline loops: CDR1 SGHAT, CDR2 FQNNGV. The ends were cut back, 5 bases at V and 4 bases at J, with 12 bases in the middle. The CDR3 DNA sequence: TGTGCCAGCAGCCCCGGGGCATTAGGAAACACCATATATTTT. Translation: CASSPGALGNTIYF.

The CDR3 nucleotides are TGTGCCAGCAGCCCAGGACCGGGCTACGAGCAGTACTTC. It is translated as CASSPGPGYEQYF. The chain uses TRBV7-2 and TRBJ2-7; no clear D gene. Trimming pared 5 bases from V and 3 bases from J, leaving 11 bases between. Germline CDR1 is SGHTA and CDR2 is FQGNSA. The CDR3 loop spans 13 amino acids.

A single count supports this clone. This chain links TRBV5-4 with TRBJ2-7, with TRBD2 matching 8 bases. With V trimmed by 5 bases and J by 5 bases, 9 bases remained unmatched. Germline V gene data show CDR1 as SGHNT and CDR2 as YYREEE (reference sequence). The CDR3 is 14 residues long. DNA of the CDR3: TGTGCCAGCAGTTTAGGCGGGAGGCTAAACGAGCAGTACTTC. This sequence encodes CASSLGGRLNEQYF.

The chain is built from TRBV27 and TRBJ2-5; 10 bases fit TRBD1. Trimming took 5 bases from V and 4 from J; bases not matched to a gene: 4. The germline V gene encodes CDR1 MNHEY and CDR2 SMNVEV (reference sequence). CDR3 size: 14 residues. The CDR3 nucleotides read TGTGCCAGCAGTCCTCGACAGGGGGCAGAGACCCAGTACTTC. Translated, it gives CASSPRQGAETQYF.

The rearrangement uses TRBV14 and TRBJ2-7, with D perhaps matching TRBD2 (5 bases). From germline, CDR1 is SGHDN and CDR2 FVKESK. CDR3 length equals 14 residues. Deletions cut 1 base from V and 6 bases from J, with 13 bases between. The CDR3 region has the DNA TGTGCCAGCAGCCAAGTGTACGGGGTCGGCGAGCAGTACTTC. This encodes CASSQVYGVGEQYF.

The CDR3 DNA is TGTGCCAGCCGGATGGAGAGCACAGATACGCAGTATTTT. The encoded protein is CASRMESTDTQYF. The chain links TRBV2 to TRBJ2-3; D remains ambiguous. Germline V CDR1 and CDR2: SNHLY, FYNNEI. V lost 8 bases and J lost 0, with 9 bases in between. CDR3 length: 13 residues.

V is TRBV28 and J is TRBJ1-1; no clear D gene. The CDR3 totals 14 residues. From germline, CDR1 is MDHEN and CDR2 SYDVKM. V lost 5 bases and J 0 bases, leaving 10 bases between the germline ends. The CDR3 coding sequence is TGTGCCAGCAGTCTTACTTTGATGAACACTGAAGCTTTCTTT. This translates into CASSLTLMNTEAFF.

The genes are TRBV7-3 and TRBJ2-3, with a weak D call TRBD2 (5 bases). The CDR3 has 14 amino acids. Germline values: CDR1 SGHTA, CDR2 FQGTGA. The V gene lost 5 bases and the J gene lost 8 bases, with 17 bases spanning the gap. In DNA form, the CDR3 reads TGTGCCAGCAGCCACGTGGAGGTACATGCTACGCAGTATTTT. Its translation is CASSHVEVHATQYF.

V gene TRBV5-6 combines with J gene TRBJ2-5; possible D gene TRBD2, 6 bases. The J call may be faulty, since TRBJ2-7 better matches the DNA end. The CDR3 has 14 amino acids. CDR1 is SGHDT and CDR2 is YYEEEE in the germline V gene. The CDR3 loop is CASSTDGRGYEQYF. The CDR3 DNA is TGTGCCAGCAGCACGGATGGCCGGGGGTACGAGCAGTACTTC.

The V gene is TRBV6-6, the J gene TRBJ1-1; D is possibly TRBD1 (5 bases). CDR1 MNHNY and CDR2 SVGAGI come from the germline V gene (reference sequence). The CDR3 totals 14 residues. Trimming shortened V by 6 bases and J by 1 base, and 12 bases separated the two germline ends. The CDR3 coding sequence is TGTGCCAGCAGCCTCCTGGGGGAGAACACTGAAGCTTTCTTT. As protein: CASSLLGENTEAFF.

This chain joins TRBV9 and TRBJ2-7, with TRBD2 matching over 8 bases. V lost 0 bases, J lost 7 bases, and 3 bases stayed unmatched. CDR3 length equals 13 residues. Germline CDR1 and CDR2: SGDLS and YYNGEE. DNA of the CDR3: TGTGCCAGCAGCGTAGGGGGACTAGATGAGCAGTACTTC. Its translation: CASSVGGLDEQYF.

The rearrangement links TRBV4-1 to TRBJ1-2, with D maybe TRBD1 (5 bases). Looked up from germline, CDR1 is MGHRA and CDR2 is YSYEKL. The CDR3 length is 16 residues. The V end lost 1 base, the J end lost 5 bases, and 17 bases lay between the germline ends. The chain's CDR3 is CASSQGEGLFLYGYTF. CDR3 sequence (DNA): TGCGCCAGCAGCCAAGGGGAGGGGCTTTTTTTATATGGCTACACCTTC.

The rearrangement links TRBV11-3 to TRBJ2-7; 7 bases fit TRBD1. Germline V gene lookup returns CDR1 SGHNT and CDR2 YENEEA. CDR3 length equals 15 residues. V dropped 1 base and J dropped 4; count of bases not matched to a gene: 7. The CDR3 DNA reads TGTGCCAGCAGCTTAGGGACAGGTCGTGAGTACGAGCAGTACTTC. Residues: CASSLGTGREYEQYF.

The chain is built from TRBV15 and TRBJ2-3, with 7 bases matching TRBD2. Trimming cost V 3 bases and J 4 bases; bases outside gene matches: 7. The CDR3 totals 15 residues. The germline CDR1 and CDR2 sequences are LNHNV and YYDKDF (reference sequence). DNA for the CDR3: TGTGCCACCAGCAGTCTAGCGGTGTTGCCAGATACGCAGTATTTT. This codes for CATSSLAVLPDTQYF.

A few counts support this clone. The chain links TRBV4-3 to TRBJ1-2; D is uncertain. Deletions cut 0 bases from V and 8 bases from J, with 19 bases between. Germline V gene sequence: CDR1 LGHNA, CDR2 YSLEER. The CDR3 runs to 16 residues. The CDR3 protein is CASSQDWQARVYGYTF. The CDR3 DNA follows: TGCGCCAGCAGCCAAGATTGGCAGGCGAGGGTATACGGCTACACCTTC.

V is TRBV7-8 and J is TRBJ1-1; D is undetermined. This CDR3 spans 12 amino acids. The V and J ends lost 5 bases and 1 base respectively, with 5 bases between them. The germline gives CDR1 SGHVS, CDR2 FQNEAQ. The CDR3 reads CASSRQNTEAFF. CDR3 in DNA: TGTGCCAGCAGCCGACAGAACACTGAAGCTTTCTTT.

This rearrangement joins TRBV7-9 to TRBJ2-1; 9 bases match TRBD1. Trimming cost V 4 bases and J 5 bases; bases outside gene matches: 3. Germline assignment: CDR1 SEHNR and CDR2 FQNEAQ (reference sequence). The CDR3 runs to 14 residues. Written as DNA, the CDR3 is TGTGCCAGCAGCTCCGGACAGGGGAACAATGAGCAGTTCTTC. It yields the protein CASSSGQGNNEQFF.

The chain joins TRBV5-4 to TRBJ1-2; D is perhaps TRBD1 (5 bases). The germline V gene encodes CDR1 SGHNT and CDR2 YYREEE (reference sequence). The CDR3 extends over 13 amino acids. The germline V and J ends were trimmed by 4 bases and 5 bases, with 12 bases remaining between them. DNA for the CDR3: TGTGCCAGCAGCACGGCGGGGGGTTATGGCTACACCTTC. Translation gives CASSTAGGYGYTF.

The chain links TRBV28 to TRBJ2-2; D is perhaps TRBD1 (5 bases). CDR1 and CDR2 (germline): MDHEN, SYDVKM. The CDR3 runs to 15 residues. Trimming removed 7 bases from V and 4 bases from J, with 16 bases in between. The CDR3 DNA reads as TGTGCCAGCAATTCCCAGGTGGGGCTCACCGGGGAGCTGTTTTTT. This translates into CASNSQVGLTGELFF.

This clone was recorded a few times. The chain joins TRBV4-1 to TRBJ2-7; 10 bases are shared with TRBD2. V shed 2 bases, J shed 2 bases, and the junction held 12 bases outside the gene matches. Germline V lookup: CDR1 MGHRA, CDR2 YSYEKL. CDR3 length: 18 residues. The CDR3: CASSQSLAGEVRAYEQYF. The CDR3 DNA is TGCGCCAGCAGCCAAAGCCTAGCGGGAGAGGTCAGGGCCTACGAGCAGTACTTC.

The chain couples TRBV6-1 to TRBJ1-5, with 8 positions matching TRBD1. Losses at the gene ends were 5 bases for V and 2 bases for J; bases not matched to a gene: 5. This CDR3 comprises 15 residues. CDR1 is MNHNS, CDR2 SASEGT, per germline. The CDR3 DNA is TGTGCCAGCAGTTCAGGGGGCGCAGGCAATCAGCCCCAGCATTTT. It specifies CASSSGGAGNQPQHF.

The genes are TRBV9 and TRBJ2-5; 11 bases map to TRBD2. The CDR3 has 14 residues. J was trimmed by 4 bases and V by 4 bases; bases with no gene match: 3. Germline V CDR1 and CDR2: SGDLS, YYNGEE. CDR3 DNA: TGTGCCAGCAGCCCTCTAGCGGGAGGAGAGACCCAGTACTTC. Amino acid sequence: CASSPLAGGETQYF. Full variable domain (remainder filled in from reference TRBV9 and TRBJ2-5): DSGVTQTPKHLITATGQRVTLRCSPRSGDLSVYWYQQSLDQGLQFLIQYYNGEERAKGNILERFSAQQFPDLHSELNLSSLELGDSALYFCASSPLAGGETQYFGPGTRLLVL.

The rearrangement uses TRBV2 and TRBJ2-7; possibly TRBD1 for D (5 bases). The CDR3 runs 15 residues. The ends were cut back, 7 bases at V and 7 bases at J, with 23 bases in the middle. Per the germline V gene, CDR1 is SNHLY and CDR2 is FYNNEI. CDR3 sequence reads: CASIGAVAGHYEQYF. The CDR3 DNA is TGTGCCAGCATTGGGGCGGTGGCAGGGCACTATGAGCAGTACTTC.

The rearrangement links TRBV21-1 to TRBJ2-7; the D segment call TRBD2 is taken from the table without a DNA check. TRBV21-1 is a listed pseudogene. The CDR3 runs 12 residues. In DNA form, the CDR3 reads TGTGCCAGCAGCAACATCGGTTACGAGCAGTACTTC. Residues: CASSNIGYEQYF.

The chain couples TRBV7-2 to TRBJ2-1, with 12 bases that match TRBD2. The V gene end was trimmed by 3 bases and the J gene end by 4 bases; junction bases not matched to a gene: 4. The CDR3 length is 16 residues. Germline CDR1 reads SGHTA; CDR2 reads FQGNSA. The CDR3, as DNA: TGTGCCAGCAGCTTGTCGGGACTAGCGGGTTACAATGAGCAGTTCTTC. Its translation: CASSLSGLAGYNEQFF.